This T cell receptor beta chain was observed in a study of CD8+ T cells in alopecia areata. Overall study: Tofacitinib ran 6 to 18 months, followed by 6 months off drug.

Regarding this clone: Its matching antigen is unknown.

Findings and caveats of the study: An increase in clonality over normal scalp was evident in lesional scalp, especially alopecia totalis/universalis. Mouse data revealed clearer TCR sharing than patient data did, a gap possibly tied to HLA.

Reverse transcribed after extraction, RNA yielded cDNA as the sequencing template. Libraries were prepared by immunoSEQ multiplex PCR; TCRdb keeps only in-frame clonotypes and omits some of them. The sample lists 150,000 or so clones, around 47% seen once, with approximately 6.6% in the top ten. A FACSAria was used to sort CD4+ and CD8+ T cells. These cells came from PBMCs. Sequencing was performed on CD4+ T cells sorted from blood. This receptor was taken from a human donor with alopecia areata.

CDR3 loop: CASSLEANQPQHF. In DNA, the CDR3 is TGTGCCAGCAGCCTGGAGGCGAATCAGCCCCAGCATTTT. The chain couples TRBV9 to TRBJ1-5; D call uncertain. The germline CDR1 and CDR2 sequences are SGDLS and YYNGEE. The CDR3 consists of 13 residues. The V gene lost 4 bases and the J gene lost 4 bases, with 9 bases spanning the gap.